This T cell receptor beta chain came from a study of T-cell memory formation after mild COVID-19. Broader study findings: The study found contracting CD4+ clones mainly in CM and EM and contracting CD8+ clones in EMRA. While clones contracting from day 15 to 85 were balanced between CD4 and CD8, later expanders leaned CD4+.

This clonotype was seen only a few times. As yet, its antigen is unknown. This CDR3 comprises 13 residues. Trimming took 0 bases from V and 5 from J; bases not matched to a gene: 1. CDR1 and CDR2 (germline): SGHRS, YFSETQ. Each CDR3 protein gets one entry after TCRdb re-called the 5' RACE reads with MiXCR. Counted here are roughly 130,000 distinct CDR3 sequences, 15% to 20% occurring once; the ten biggest clones make up roughly 5.3%. This sequence joins TRBV5-1 and TRBJ2-7; TRBD1 aligns across 8 bases. Sequencing was done on a sample of PBMCs or a T cell subset sorted from them (not recorded which). The receptor comes from a man younger than 35 who had mild COVID-19 (a few samples of this study predate the infection). Cell type and time point are not known. As DNA, the CDR3 is TGCGCCAGCAGCTTGGGACAGGGGAACGAGCAGTACTTC. Translated: CASSLGQGNEQYF. The full variable domain, its missing parts supplied by reference TRBV5-1 and TRBJ2-7, is KAGVTQTPRYLIKTRGQQVTLSCSPISGHRSVSWYQQTPGQGLQFLFEYFSETQRNKGNFPGRFSGRQFSNSRSEMNVSTLELGDSALYLCASSLGQGNEQYFGPGTRLTVT.